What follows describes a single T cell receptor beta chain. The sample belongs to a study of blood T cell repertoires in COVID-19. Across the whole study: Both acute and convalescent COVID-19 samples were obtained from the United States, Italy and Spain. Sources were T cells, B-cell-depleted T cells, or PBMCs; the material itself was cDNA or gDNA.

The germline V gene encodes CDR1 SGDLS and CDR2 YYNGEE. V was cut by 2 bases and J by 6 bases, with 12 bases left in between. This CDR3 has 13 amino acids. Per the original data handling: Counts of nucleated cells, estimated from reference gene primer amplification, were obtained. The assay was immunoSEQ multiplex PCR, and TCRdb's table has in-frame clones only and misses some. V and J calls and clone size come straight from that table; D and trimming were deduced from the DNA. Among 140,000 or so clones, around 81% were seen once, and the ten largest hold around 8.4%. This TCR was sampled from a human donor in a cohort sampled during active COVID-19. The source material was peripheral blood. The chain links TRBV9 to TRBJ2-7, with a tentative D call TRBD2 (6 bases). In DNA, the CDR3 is TGTGCCAGCAGCGTGGATGGGACTCCCGAGCAGTACTTC. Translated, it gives CASSVDGTPEQYF.